The clone carrying this TCR beta chain was detected only a few times. Its antigen remains unknown. Individual cDNA molecules each carried unique molecular identifiers attached by the library. TCRdb analysed the 5' RACE reads with MiXCR anew, one entry per CDR3 protein. This table holds 130,000 or so distinct CDR3 sequences, around 4% found once. The sample originates from a study of human T cells and chemical hapten exposure. Across the study: Among samples, TCR yields varied mainly because of small differences in pooled library volume.

Study-wide findings and caveats: The study found that DPC sensitization did not change TCRs above 1 in 1000 frequency.

Unmatched junction bases numbered 4, after V lost 4 bases and J lost 7 bases. This CDR3 is built from 15 residues. Per germline, CDR1 SGHNT and CDR2 YYREEE (reference sequence). It was from unfractionated whole blood that total RNA was extracted. The genes are TRBV5-4 and TRBJ2-1, with TRBD2 identical over 14 bases. The clonotype comes from a female donor in good health. This chain's CDR3 is CASSPGTSGGNEQFF. The CDR3 DNA follows: TGTGCCAGCAGCCCAGGGACTAGCGGGGGTAATGAGCAGTTCTTC.